The present entry profiles one T cell receptor (beta chain) with its context. As handled by the study authors: Amplification from reference gene primers served as the basis for estimated nucleated cell counts. Sequencing used immunoSEQ multiplex PCR; TCRdb keeps in-frame clones, though not all of them. That table supplies the V and J calls and clone size; D and trimming were determined from the DNA. The sample includes about 130,000 clones, 65% to 90% seen only once; the top ten take over 20%. The data originate from a study of blood T cell repertoires in COVID-19. About the study: Some COVID-19 samples were acute and others convalescent; all came from the United States, Italy and Spain. In each case, the material was cDNA or gDNA derived from T cells, B-cell-depleted T cells, or PBMCs.

Germline V lookup: CDR1 SGHTA, CDR2 FQGNSA. Trimming took 1 base from V and 7 from J; bases not matched to a gene: 2. The CDR3 runs 13 residues. This sequence originates from a woman aged 80 or older with acute or convalescent COVID-19. This chain links TRBV7-2 with TRBJ1-2, with 8 bases fitting TRBD1. The specimen was peripheral blood. The CDR3 protein is CASSLGTGLGYTF. For the CDR3, the DNA is TGTGCCAGCAGCTTAGGGACAGGGCTTGGCTACACCTTC.